The 10 T cell receptor beta chains presented below share a single source sample, sequenced in a study of identical twins. TCRdb itself ran the 5' RACE reads through MiXCR, one entry per CDR3 protein. The sample yields roughly 540,000 distinct CDR3 sequences, under 25% seen once. The data were also submitted as part of a second study, on T cells expressing NK-cell markers.

The sequenced sample consisted of CD4+ T cells sorted from blood. The receptors shown here come from a young woman in good health.

This clonotype was counted between two and nine times. The chain has TRBV24-1 and TRBJ2-1; TRBD2 matches at 15 bases. From germline, CDR1 is KGHDR and CDR2 SFDVKD. The CDR3 covers 19 residues. J gave up 6 bases and V 2 bases, and 10 bases lay outside the gene matches. The DNA for the CDR3 is TGTGCCACCAGTGATTGTGACGGACTAGCGGGGGGGCCCGCCAATGAGCAGTTCTTC. Protein sequence: CATSDCDGLAGGPANEQFF.

This clonotype has only a few counts. The chain uses TRBV15 and TRBJ1-2; possibly TRBD1 for D (5 bases). CDR3 size: 13 residues. Germline lookup yields CDR1 LNHNV and CDR2 YYDKDF (reference sequence). V was trimmed by 5 bases and J by 3 bases, leaving 10 bases between them. CDR3 coding DNA: TGTGCCACCAGCCTTACAGGCGACTATGGCTACACCTTC. It encodes CATSLTGDYGYTF.

V usage is TRBV3-1 and J usage is TRBJ2-1; 9 nucleotides agree with TRBD2. The CDR3 is 16 residues long. The V gene end was trimmed by 3 bases and the J gene end by 7 bases; junction bases not matched to a gene: 10. The germline V gene has CDR1 LGHDT and CDR2 YNNKEL (reference sequence). The CDR3 sequence is CASSQRGGMRVNEQFF. CDR3 DNA sequence: TGTGCCAGCAGCCAGCGGGGGGGAATGCGTGTGAATGAGCAGTTCTTC.

The sample holds a few counts of this clonotype. J is TRBJ1-1 and V is TRBV6-1; D might be TRBD1 (5 bases). Germline V gene lookup returns CDR1 MNHNS and CDR2 SASEGT. The germline V and J ends were trimmed by 1 base and 9 bases, with 12 bases remaining between them. CDR3 length: 13 amino acids. CDR3 protein: CASSEDRSSQAFF. CDR3 sequence (DNA): TGTGCCAGCAGTGAAGACAGGTCGTCCCAAGCTTTCTTT.

In this sample, this clonotype turned up a few times. The V and J genes are TRBV20-1 and TRBJ2-7; TRBD1 or TRBD2 may be the D gene (5 bases each). The V and J ends lost 3 bases and 2 bases respectively, with 14 bases between them. This CDR3 region has 14 residues. Germline V gene lookup returns CDR1 DFQATT and CDR2 SNEGSKA (reference sequence). CDR3 loop: CSASPGTVPYEQYF. DNA of the CDR3: TGCAGTGCTAGTCCCGGGACGGTGCCCTACGAGCAGTACTTC.

The chain is built from TRBV15 and TRBJ2-5; 7 positions agree with TRBD2. Germline V gene sequence: CDR1 LNHNV, CDR2 YYDKDF (reference sequence). This CDR3 is built from 14 residues. With 0 bases clipped from V and 5 bases from J, the junction kept 3 bases outside the gene matches. The CDR3, as DNA: TGTGCCACCAGCAGAGATCAAGCGGGGGAGACCCAGTACTTC. Its translation is CATSRDQAGETQYF.

CDR3 DNA sequence: TGTGCCAGCAGTTTATCCGGGTATAGCAATCAGCCCCAGCATTTT. This encodes CASSLSGYSNQPQHF. The chain couples TRBV27 to TRBJ1-5, with D unclear. The V end lost 0 bases, the J end lost 0 bases, and 6 bases lay between the germline ends. Germline V CDR1 and CDR2: MNHEY, SMNVEV (reference sequence). The CDR3 sequence is 15 residues long.

The chain carries TRBV30 and TRBJ1-2, with no clear D. Germline CDR1 and CDR2: GTSNPN and SVGIG (reference sequence). Deletions cut 3 bases from V and 8 bases from J, with 13 bases between. The length of the CDR3 is 12 residues. The CDR3 loop reads CAWSRGLQGYTF. The CDR3, as DNA: TGTGCCTGGAGCCGAGGGCTCCAAGGCTACACCTTC.

This clonotype was seen repeatedly, ten times or more. The chain has TRBV5-1 and TRBJ2-1; D may match TRBD1 or TRBD2 (6 bases each). Germline-derived CDR1 and CDR2 are SGHRS and YFSETQ. Trimming pared 3 bases from V and 7 bases from J, leaving 17 bases between. The CDR3 has 15 residues. The CDR3 nucleotides read TGCGCCAGCAGCTCGCAAGGGGGAGGTGGGAATGAGCAGTTCTTC. Translating it yields CASSSQGGGGNEQFF.

This clonotype was seen more than once but under ten times. This chain links TRBV20-1 with TRBJ2-5; 11 bases line up with TRBD2. The CDR3 spans 16 residues. Germline V gene data show CDR1 as DFQATT and CDR2 as SNEGSKA (reference sequence). V was clipped by 1 base and J by 7 bases; unmatched bases: 11. This chain's CDR3 is CSARGIAGGGAGTQYF. The DNA for the CDR3 is TGCAGTGCTAGAGGAATAGCGGGAGGGGGAGCCGGGACCCAGTACTTC.